The clone carrying this T cell receptor beta chain has a count of ten or more. This entry is derived from a study of patients and donors after allogeneic stem cell transplantation. The J segment lost 3 bases and the V segment lost 2 bases, leaving 10 bases of the junction unmatched. CDR1 is SGHRS and CDR2 is YFSETQ in the germline V gene. The length of the CDR3 is 16 residues. TCRdb ran MiXCR on the RT-PCR reads and lists one entry per CDR3 protein. The sample has hundreds of thousands of distinct CDR3 sequences, 13% to 15% seen once. This sequence was found in a human donor who was either an allogeneic HSCT recipient or a stem cell or donor lymphocyte infusion donor (not recorded which). It is not recorded whose cells these are; they may come from a transplant donor. The sample consisted of blood, either unsorted or a sorted T cell fraction (not recorded which). V usage is TRBV5-1 and J usage is TRBJ2-7; 8 nucleotides line up with TRBD2. The CDR3 coding sequence is TGCGCCAGCAGCTTCGCACTAGCGGCAGGGAACTACGAGCAGTACTTC. As protein: CASSFALAAGNYEQYF.